Described below is a single TCR beta chain sequence and its context. This sample was taken from a study of technical replicates of blood from a handful of donors. Sequencing was performed with immunoSEQ multiplex PCR; in TCRdb, only in-frame clones are kept and a portion is missing. The sample lists 79,000 or so clones, 85% to 95% occurring once. The junction had 7 bases not matched to a gene; V was cut back by 5 bases and J by 6 bases. The CDR3 has 14 amino acids. Germline V gives CDR1 MGHDK, CDR2 SYGVNS. The sequencing sample was made of T cells isolated from PBMCs. This receptor was identified in a human donor in good health. The chain employs TRBV25-1 and TRBJ1-2; 9 bases match TRBD1. The CDR3 DNA reads as TGTGCCAGCAGTCCCCCCGGGACAGGGAATGGCTACACCTTC. This codes for CASSPPGTGNGYTF.